The clone carrying this T cell receptor (beta chain) was observed a handful of times. Antigen: not known. This specimen belongs to a study of T-cell memory formation after mild COVID-19. For the study at large: Each donor largely had its own TCR clusters. Notes on the study in general: CD4+ bias marked clones expanding day 15 to 37, unlike balanced contracting clones. In pre-infection memory, a portion of responding clones appeared, which suggested that cross-reactive memory joined.

A single record per CDR3 protein comes from TCRdb applying MiXCR to the 5' RACE reads. The repertoire holds tens of thousands of distinct CDR3 sequences, with around 17% as singletons. V lost 2 bases to trimming and J lost 8 bases, with 12 bases between them. The CDR3 consists of 13 residues. The germline CDR1 and CDR2 sequences are LGHNA and YNFKEQ. The sequence came from an adult woman who had mild COVID-19 (a few samples of this study predate the infection). Cell type and time point are not known. The genes are TRBV4-2 and TRBJ1-1; D remains unclear. Input material: PBMCs or a T cell subset sorted from them (not recorded which). DNA for the CDR3: TGTGCCAGCAGCCAAAACCGCAGGATCGAAGCTTTCTTT. Its translation is CASSQNRRIEAFF.